This T cell receptor (beta chain) was identified in a study of beta chain features in type 1 diabetes. Whole-study findings and limits: All four CD4+ subsets from Type 1 diabetes patients carried moderately but significantly shorter TCRB CDR3s.

This clone was observed a few times. The antigen is unknown. Reverse transcribing all isolated RNA meant expressed TCRB transcripts were sequenced. Assay: immunoSEQ multiplex PCR; the TCRdb copy retains only in-frame clones and omits some. The table has around 250,000 clones, around 13% seen once. This clonotype was obtained from a man aged 25 to 40 with type 1 diabetes. The specimen was naive CD4+ T cells from blood.

CDR3: CATSRDRGDYGYTF. Written as DNA, the CDR3 is TGTGCCACCAGCAGAGACAGGGGGGACTATGGCTACACCTTC. The chain uses TRBV15 and TRBJ1-2; 7 nucleotides align to TRBD1. CDR3 length: 14 amino acids. Germline assignment: CDR1 LNHNV and CDR2 YYDKDF (reference sequence). Trimming took 0 bases from V and 3 from J; bases not matched to a gene: 1.